The 12 T cell receptor beta chains in this list originate from one sample, sequenced in a study of graft-versus-host responses after intestinal transplantation. Their target antigens are unknown. Here immunoSEQ multiplex PCR was the method, and the copy in TCRdb shows in-frame clones only, minus some. This repertoire shows 100,000 to 110,000 clones, roughly 87% found once; its top ten account for over 0.95%. The specimen was unstimulated CD4+ T cells sorted from spleen or lymph node cells, collected before transplant. Source of these receptors: a human donor who was the organ donor for an intestinal transplant.

The CDR3 spells CASSPTVDRGVYEQYF. As DNA, the CDR3 is TGCGCCAGCAGCCCAACCGTAGACAGGGGAGTCTACGAGCAGTACTTC. V is TRBV5-1 and J is TRBJ2-5; 8 bases align to TRBD1. Judging by the DNA end, TRBJ2-7 fits better; the J call may be wrong. The CDR3 covers 16 residues. The germline V gene has CDR1 SGHRS and CDR2 YFSETQ.

V is TRBV5-1 and J is TRBJ2-2; D gene unclear. Germline V CDR1 and CDR2: SGHRS, YFSETQ. V was trimmed by 2 bases and J by 4 bases, leaving 9 bases between them. This CDR3 region has 14 residues. The CDR3 region is CASSFTSSTGELFF. In DNA, the CDR3 is TGCGCCAGCAGCTTTACGAGTAGCACCGGGGAGCTGTTTTTT.

The chain couples TRBV7-3 to TRBJ2-5; 8 bases are a match to TRBD2. The junction had 8 bases not matched to a gene; V was cut back by 3 bases and J by 5 bases. Germline CDR1 SGHTA, CDR2 FQGTGA. CDR3 size: 15 residues. The CDR3 spells CASSLIGGARETQYF. As DNA, the CDR3 is TGTGCCAGCAGCTTGATCGGGGGGGCACGGGAGACCCAGTACTTC.

The chain is built from TRBV28 and TRBJ2-7; 9 positions match TRBD1. Trimming took 6 bases from V and 1 from J; bases not matched to a gene: 7. The CDR3 spans 15 residues. The germline CDR1 and CDR2 sequences are MDHEN and SYDVKM. The CDR3 is CASRSGQGRSYEQYF. The CDR3, as DNA: TGTGCCAGCAGATCGGGACAGGGTAGGTCCTACGAGCAGTACTTC. Supplemented by reference TRBV28 and TRBJ2-7, the full variable domain reads DVKVTQSSRYLVKRTGEKVFLECVQDMDHENMFWYRQDPGLGLRLIYFSYDVKMKEKGDIPEGYSVSREKKERFSLILESASTNQTSMYLCASRSGQGRSYEQYFGPGTRLTVT.

The V call is TRBV7-3, the J call TRBJ2-3; D not certain. Germline CDR1 and CDR2: SGHTA and FQGTGA. The CDR3 runs 14 residues. V dropped 6 bases and J dropped 4 bases, with 14 bases sitting between them. The CDR3 protein is CASSSNVISDTQYF. The CDR3, as DNA: TGTGCCAGCAGTAGCAACGTGATTTCAGATACGCAGTATTTT.

This clone was seen only once. V is TRBV6-5 and J is TRBJ1-4, with D unresolved. In germline, CDR1 is MNHEY, CDR2 SVGAGI. The CDR3 loop spans 15 amino acids. V lost 0 bases and J lost 2, with 7 bases in between. CDR3 amino acids: CASSYSGHTNEKLFF. In DNA, the CDR3 is TGTGCCAGCAGTTACTCCGGGCATACTAATGAAAAACTGTTTTTT.

The chain is built from TRBV30 and TRBJ1-5; D is ambiguous. Per the germline V gene, CDR1 is GTSNPN and CDR2 is SVGIG (reference sequence). Deletions cut 5 bases from V and 2 bases from J, with 10 bases between. CDR3 length: 13 residues. CDR3 coding DNA: TGTGCCTGGTCGCGGGCAGGCAATCAGCCCCAGCATTTT. Its protein is CAWSRAGNQPQHF.

This sequence joins TRBV6-1 and TRBJ1-2; maybe TRBD1 (6 bases). Germline V gene lookup returns CDR1 MNHNS and CDR2 SASEGT. The CDR3 totals 15 residues. V lost 5 bases and J 4 bases, leaving 17 bases between the germline ends. CDR3 sequence: CASSPTGIKGYGYTF. CDR3 sequence (DNA): TGTGCCAGCAGTCCTACAGGGATAAAGGGCTATGGCTACACCTTC.

This rearrangement joins TRBV4-2 to TRBJ1-2, with 10 bases lining up with TRBD1. CDR3 size: 16 residues. The trim removed 0 bases at V and 6 bases at J, leaving 7 bases unmatched. Germline lookup yields CDR1 LGHNA and CDR2 YNFKEQ. CDR3 sequence reads: CASSQELSGTGDGYTF. CDR3 coding DNA: TGTGCCAGCAGCCAAGAATTGTCCGGGACAGGGGATGGCTACACCTTC.

This chain connects TRBV19 to TRBJ1-5, with D perhaps TRBD1 (6 bases). Germline V gene lookup returns CDR1 LNHDA and CDR2 SQIVND (reference sequence). V was clipped by 5 bases and J by 5 bases, with 13 bases between them. The CDR3 totals 14 residues. CDR3 DNA sequence: TGTGCCAGTAGTCGGGGCAGGGGAGATCAGCCCCAGCATTTT. The encoded protein is CASSRGRGDQPQHF. Full variable domain (remainder filled in from reference TRBV19 and TRBJ1-5): DGGITQSPKYLFRKEGQNVTLSCEQNLNHDAMYWYRQDPGQGLRLIYYSQIVNDFQKGDIAEGYSVSREKKESFPLTVTSAQKNPTAFYLCASSRGRGDQPQHFGDGTRLSIL.

The chain recombines TRBV6-1 with TRBJ2-7, with no clear D. Germline values: CDR1 MNHNS, CDR2 SASEGT. The CDR3 totals 13 residues. The ends were cut back, 6 bases at V and 5 bases at J, with 14 bases in the middle. CDR3: CASRFVTADEQYF. CDR3 in DNA: TGTGCCAGCAGATTTGTAACGGCAGACGAGCAGTACTTC.

The chain recombines TRBV2 with TRBJ1-4, with D uncertain. CDR1 is SNHLY, CDR2 FYNNEI, per germline. Trimming removed 0 bases at V and 4 bases at J, with 18 bases between. The CDR3 is 18 amino acids. DNA of the CDR3: TGTGCCAGCAGTGAAGCCGACAAAAGACTAGGCCTTAATGAAAAACTGTTTTTT. Protein product: CASSEADKRLGLNEKLFF.